The 23 T cell receptor beta chains given below trace back to one sample, sequenced in a study of T cell changes during pregnancy in multiple sclerosis (dated by TCRdb to about 2019). Library preparation was by the immunoSEQ multiplex PCR assay. Not all clones reach the TCRdb copy of this immuneACCESS table, which keeps in-frame sequences only. Checked studies attribute under half of the gap to unresolved V genes and leave the rest unexplained. A total of around 40,000 clones appear in this sample, about nine tenths of them only once. The ten biggest clones cover less than 0.9% of the sample. The starting material was CD4+ T cells from peripheral blood mononuclear cells, obtained before pregnancy. All receptors come from a female donor with multiple sclerosis, enrolled in a pregnancy study.

This chain joins TRBV10-3 and TRBJ2-1, with D tentatively TRBD2 (6 bases). The CDR3 consists of 14 residues. Trimming stripped 4 bases from V and 3 bases from J, with 10 bases between. The germline V gene has CDR1 ENHRY and CDR2 SYGVKD. CDR3 protein: CAISGVGGYNEQFF. DNA of the CDR3: TGTGCCATCAGTGGGGTCGGGGGCTACAATGAGCAGTTCTTC.

The gene calls are TRBV9 and TRBJ2-1; 8 nucleotides match TRBD2. The CDR3 covers 16 residues. Per the germline V gene, CDR1 is SGDLS and CDR2 is YYNGEE. With 0 bases clipped from V and 2 bases from J, the junction kept 4 bases outside the gene matches. The CDR3 spells CASSVGVGGAYNEQFF. The CDR3 bases are TGTGCCAGCAGCGTAGGCGTCGGGGGGGCCTACAATGAGCAGTTCTTC.

The gene calls are TRBV5-4 and TRBJ1-1, with a weak D call TRBD1 (6 bases). This CDR3 is 14 amino acids long. In germline, CDR1 is SGHNT, CDR2 YYREEE (reference sequence). Trimming took 4 bases from V and 4 from J, leaving 14 bases between them. In DNA, the CDR3 is TGTGCCAGCAGCAACAGGGTGAGGGGCACTGAAGCTTTCTTT. Translating gives CASSNRVRGTEAFF.

The V and J genes are TRBV21-1 and TRBJ1-1; the D call TRBD1 from the table was never checked on the DNA. TRBV21-1 is a listed pseudogene. The CDR3 is made up of 14 amino acids. The chain's CDR3 is CASSTTGSNTEAFF. In nucleotides, the CDR3 is TGTGCCAGCAGCACGACAGGGTCGAACACTGAAGCTTTCTTT.

The chain uses TRBV7-9 and TRBJ2-2, with D unclear. The CDR3 consists of 14 residues. V was clipped by 2 bases and J by 5 bases, with 9 bases between them. Germline-derived CDR1 and CDR2 are SEHNR and FQNEAQ (reference sequence). CDR3 nucleotide sequence: TGTGCCAGCAGCTTAATGGGCAATACCGGGGAGCTGTTTTTT. It specifies CASSLMGNTGELFF. Looking up the rest from reference TRBV7-9 and TRBJ2-2 gives the full variable domain: DTGVSQNPRHKITKRGQNVTFRCDPISEHNRLYWYRQTLGQGPEFLTYFQNEAQLEKSRLLSDRFSAERPKGSFSTLEIQRTEQGDSAMYLCASSLMGNTGELFFGEGSRLTVL.

This chain joins TRBV5-6 and TRBJ2-7, with 9 bases identical to TRBD1. The germline CDR1 and CDR2 sequences are SGHDT and YYEEEE. The CDR3 runs 15 residues. V shed 0 bases, J shed 2 bases, and the junction held 3 bases outside the gene matches. The CDR3 DNA sequence: TGTGCCAGCAGCTTGGCCGGGACAGGGACCTACGAGCAGTACTTC. Translated: CASSLAGTGTYEQYF. Full variable domain (rest looked up from reference TRBV5-6 and TRBJ2-7): DAGVTQSPTHLIKTRGQQVTLRCSPKSGHDTVSWYQQALGQGPQFIFQYYEEEERQRGNFPDRFSGHQFPNYSSELNVNALLLGDSALYLCASSLAGTGTYEQYFGPGTRLTVT.

V and J are TRBV19 and TRBJ2-1; 8 bases map to TRBD1. The ends lost 1 base at V and 10 bases at J; junction bases unmatched: 3. Germline V gene data show CDR1 as LNHDA and CDR2 as SQIVND (reference sequence). This CDR3 contains 13 residues. The CDR3: CASSIGRGREQFF. The CDR3 region has the DNA TGTGCCAGTAGTATAGGCAGGGGGCGGGAGCAGTTCTTC. The full variable domain, rest sourced from reference TRBV19 and TRBJ2-1, is DGGITQSPKYLFRKEGQNVTLSCEQNLNHDAMYWYRQDPGQGLRLIYYSQIVNDFQKGDIAEGYSVSREKKESFPLTVTSAQKNPTAFYLCASSIGRGREQFFGPGTRLTVL.

This rearrangement joins TRBV27 to TRBJ1-2; tentatively, D is TRBD1 (6 bases). V gave up 5 bases and J gave up 6 bases, with 13 bases separating them. This CDR3 comprises 13 residues. Germline V lookup: CDR1 MNHEY, CDR2 SMNVEV (reference sequence). The CDR3 region is CASSTRRGNGYTF. The CDR3 DNA reads TGTGCCAGCAGTACCCGCAGGGGCAATGGCTACACCTTC.

On this clone: One end of the junction fails to match germline, which may point to a read error. The chain carries TRBV18 and TRBJ2-7, with D possibly being TRBD2 (7 bases). The CDR3 extends over 14 amino acids. Germline CDR1 and CDR2: KGHSH and LQKENI. This CDR3 reads CASPPWGGYYEQYF. For the CDR3, the DNA is TGTGCCAGCCCACCGTGGGGGGGCTACTACGAGCAGTACTTC. Based on the CDR3 plus reference TRBV18 and TRBJ2-7, the full variable domain is NAGVMQNPRHLVRRRGQEARLRCSPMKGHSHVYWYRQLPEEGLKFMVYLQKENIIDESGMPKERFSAEFPKEGPSILRIQQVVRGDSAAYFCASPPWGGYYEQYFGPGTRLTVT.

This rearrangement joins TRBV5-4 to TRBJ2-5; tentatively, D is TRBD2 (6 bases). Germline loops: CDR1 SGHNT, CDR2 YYREEE (reference sequence). This CDR3 is built from 14 residues. Deletions cut 4 bases from V and 2 bases from J, with 12 bases between. CDR3 coding DNA: TGTGCCAGCAGCGCGGGGACGGGACAAGAGACCCAGTACTTC. This encodes CASSAGTGQETQYF.

This chain links TRBV30 with TRBJ1-3; 7 bases map to TRBD1. CDR3 size: 16 residues. CDR1 GTSNPN and CDR2 SVGIG come from the germline V gene (reference sequence). With V trimmed by 0 bases and J by 0 bases, 5 bases remained unmatched. Here the CDR3 DNA reads TGTGCCTGGAGTGTTGCAGGGGGGATCTCTGGAAACACCATATATTTT. Its protein is CAWSVAGGISGNTIYF.

The table lists this clone with a few counts. This rearrangement joins TRBV5-4 to TRBJ2-5, with 7 bases identical to TRBD2. Germline loops: CDR1 SGHNT, CDR2 YYREEE (reference sequence). The CDR3 consists of 15 residues. Unmatched junction bases numbered 3, after V lost 0 bases and J lost 1 base. In DNA form, the CDR3 reads TGTGCCAGCAGCTTGGACGGGGGGTCCCAAGAGACCCAGTACTTC. Amino acids: CASSLDGGSQETQYF. Together with reference TRBV5-4 and TRBJ2-5, the CDR3 gives the full variable domain: ETGVTQSPTHLIKTRGQQVTLRCSSQSGHNTVSWYQQALGQGPQFIFQYYREEENGRGNFPPRFSGLQFPNYSSELNVNALELDDSALYLCASSLDGGSQETQYFGPGTRLLVL.

The CDR3 DNA is TGTGCCAGCAGACAGGGACAGGGCAGGTTTGGCACTGAAGCTTTCTTT. Translation gives CASRQGQGRFGTEAFF. The chain joins TRBV7-9 to TRBJ1-1; 9 nucleotides agree with TRBD1. The V gene's germline CDR1 is SEHNR and CDR2 FQNEAQ (reference sequence). V lost 6 bases to trimming and J lost 4 bases; unmatched junction nucleotides: 12. There are 16 residues in the CDR3.

The rearrangement uses TRBV2 and TRBJ2-7, with 9 bases aligning to TRBD2. V shed 6 bases, J shed 1 base, and the junction held 7 bases outside the gene matches. CDR1 and CDR2 from the germline V gene are SNHLY and FYNNEI. The CDR3 runs to 15 residues. The CDR3 nucleotides are TGTGCCAGCAGGGGGGGAGCGGGGGGTTCCTACGAGCAGTACTTC. Translating gives CASRGGAGGSYEQYF.

V usage is TRBV12-5 and J usage is TRBJ1-2; weak D call: TRBD1 (6 bases). This CDR3 is built from 12 residues. Between the trimmed V and J ends, which lost 5 bases and 5 bases, there was a span of 9 bases. Germline values: CDR1 LGHNT, CDR2 FRNRAP. The CDR3 DNA reads TGTGCTAGTGGTCGAGACAGGTATGGCTACACCTTC. This sequence encodes CASGRDRYGYTF.

This chain uses TRBV9 with TRBJ2-2, with 12 bases aligning to TRBD2. V dropped 3 bases and J dropped 5; count of bases not matched to a gene: 5. Germline assignment: CDR1 SGDLS and CDR2 YYNGEE. This CDR3 has 16 residues. In DNA form, the CDR3 reads TGTGCCAGCAGCGACCTAGCGGGGGGGCCGACCGGGGAGCTGTTTTTT. Translated, it gives CASSDLAGGPTGELFF.

The chain combines TRBV7-2 with TRBJ2-7, with D hard to call. Per germline, CDR1 SGHTA and CDR2 FQGNSA. Between the trimmed V and J ends, which lost 0 bases and 3 bases, there was a span of 9 bases. This CDR3 contains 14 residues. CDR3 in DNA: TGTGCCAGCAGCTTAGCAATCTCGAGCTACGAGCAGTACTTC. This encodes CASSLAISSYEQYF.

The chain links TRBV12-1 to TRBJ1-1; the table calls TRBD1, which could not be checked here. TRBV12-1 is assigned pseudogene status. This CDR3 is built from 17 residues. CDR3 amino acids: CASTPTRGFLMNTEAFF. DNA for the CDR3: TGTGCCAGCACCCCTACCAGGGGATTTTTGATGAACACTGAAGCTTTCTTT.

The chain links TRBV6-5 to TRBJ1-4, with TRBD1 identical over 7 bases. Looked up from germline, CDR1 is MNHEY and CDR2 is SVGAGI. V lost 6 bases and J lost 7; bases outside the gene matches: 8. The CDR3 runs 14 residues. The CDR3 is CASRPRQGGEKLFF. The CDR3 DNA follows: TGTGCCAGCAGACCTCGACAGGGTGGTGAAAAACTGTTTTTT.

This clone appeared a single time. The chain uses TRBV5-1 and TRBJ1-3; TRBD1 matches at 7 bases. Germline CDR1 reads SGHRS; CDR2 reads YFSETQ. Unmatched junction bases numbered 8, after V lost 1 base and J lost 4 bases. This CDR3 contains 16 residues. CDR3: CASSLFSRGDGNTIYF. CDR3 nucleotides: TGCGCCAGCAGCTTGTTTTCCAGGGGGGACGGAAACACCATATATTTT.

The gene calls are TRBV6-5 and TRBJ2-5; 9 nucleotides line up with TRBD2. Near its end, the DNA agrees better with TRBJ2-7, so the J call may be wrong. This CDR3 region has 15 residues. Per germline, CDR1 MNHEY and CDR2 SVGAGI. CDR3 DNA: TGTGCCAGCCTTAGCGGGGGATCCCCTCCCTACGAGCAGTACTTC. Its translation is CASLSGGSPPYEQYF.

The chain joins TRBV10-3 to TRBJ1-1; 8 bases are shared with TRBD1. Germline values: CDR1 ENHRY, CDR2 SYGVKD. CDR3 length equals 15 residues. The junction had 7 bases not matched to a gene; V was cut back by 3 bases and J by 4 bases. The CDR3 protein is CAISEEPGGFTEAFF. CDR3 sequence (DNA): TGTGCCATCAGTGAAGAGCCAGGGGGCTTCACTGAAGCTTTCTTT.

The V and J genes are TRBV7-2 and TRBJ2-3, with TRBD1 as a possible D gene (5 bases). The CDR3 is 17 residues long. Germline V gene lookup returns CDR1 SGHTA and CDR2 FQGNSA. Trimming stripped 5 bases from V and 4 bases from J, with 22 bases between. This CDR3 is CASSLTGGGRGSDTQYF. In nucleotides, the CDR3 is TGTGCCAGCAGCCTCACGGGCGGTGGTAGGGGTTCAGATACGCAGTATTTT.